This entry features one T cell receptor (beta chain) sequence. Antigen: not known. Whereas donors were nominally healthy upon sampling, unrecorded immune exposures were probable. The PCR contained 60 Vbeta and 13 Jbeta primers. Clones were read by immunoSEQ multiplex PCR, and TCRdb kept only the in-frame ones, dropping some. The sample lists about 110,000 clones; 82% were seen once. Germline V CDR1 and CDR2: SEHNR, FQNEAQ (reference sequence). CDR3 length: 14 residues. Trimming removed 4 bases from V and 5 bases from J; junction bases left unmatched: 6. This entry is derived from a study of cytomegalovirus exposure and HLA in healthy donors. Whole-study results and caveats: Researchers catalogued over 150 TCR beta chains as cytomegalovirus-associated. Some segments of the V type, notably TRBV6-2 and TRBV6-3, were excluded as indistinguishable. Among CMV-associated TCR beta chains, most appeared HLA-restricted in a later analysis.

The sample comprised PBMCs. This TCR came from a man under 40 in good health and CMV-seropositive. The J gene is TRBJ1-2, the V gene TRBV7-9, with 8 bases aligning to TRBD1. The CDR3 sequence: CASSSWTGTYGYTF. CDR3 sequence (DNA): TGTGCCAGCAGCTCCTGGACAGGGACTTATGGCTACACCTTC.